This TCR beta chain came from a study of cytomegalovirus exposure and HLA in healthy donors. Study background: Ancestry clustering placed around 80% of under 450 genotyped donors in the Caucasian-associated cluster.

This CDR3 comprises 15 residues. Germline CDR1 reads MNHEY; CDR2 reads SVGAGI. The ends lost 5 bases at V and 2 bases at J; junction bases unmatched: 8. PCR was performed using 60 Vbeta and 13 Jbeta primers. Produced via immunoSEQ multiplex PCR; TCRdb's table is partial and in-frame only. The sample lists 150,000 to 190,000 clones; around 75% were seen once. Worth noting for this clone: Antigen unknown.

General study points: A later analysis found most CMV-associated TCR beta chains apparently HLA-restricted. Rare sequences made up most TCRs, while some public TCRs were found in many donors.

The rearrangement joins TRBV6-5 to TRBJ2-7, with TRBD2 matching over 8 bases. The source material was PBMCs. This receptor was identified in a man in his late teens or twenties in good health and CMV-seronegative. This CDR3 is CASSPPGGRAYEQYF. In nucleotides, the CDR3 is TGTGCCAGCAGTCCACCGGGGGGGAGGGCCTACGAGCAGTACTTC.